This TCR beta chain comes out of a study of beta chain features in type 1 diabetes. This CDR3 spans 14 amino acids. Germline V CDR1 and CDR2: SGHNT, YYREEE (reference sequence). The germline V and J ends were trimmed by 2 bases and 8 bases, with 14 bases remaining between them. Expressed TCRB transcripts got sequenced, as all isolated RNA was reverse transcribed. Using immunoSEQ multiplex PCR, the repertoire was profiled, and TCRdb retains in-frame clones only, with some absent. The table shows roughly 240,000 clones, with less than 15% occurring only once. This clone showed up just a few times. The source of this sequence is a middle-aged woman in good health. Sequenced material: naive CD4+ T cells from blood. The rearrangement uses TRBV5-4 and TRBJ2-1; D unclear. CDR3 nucleotide sequence: TGTGCCAGCAGCTTTCGCGGCACTGGCGATGAGCAGTTCTTC. Its protein is CASSFRGTGDEQFF.